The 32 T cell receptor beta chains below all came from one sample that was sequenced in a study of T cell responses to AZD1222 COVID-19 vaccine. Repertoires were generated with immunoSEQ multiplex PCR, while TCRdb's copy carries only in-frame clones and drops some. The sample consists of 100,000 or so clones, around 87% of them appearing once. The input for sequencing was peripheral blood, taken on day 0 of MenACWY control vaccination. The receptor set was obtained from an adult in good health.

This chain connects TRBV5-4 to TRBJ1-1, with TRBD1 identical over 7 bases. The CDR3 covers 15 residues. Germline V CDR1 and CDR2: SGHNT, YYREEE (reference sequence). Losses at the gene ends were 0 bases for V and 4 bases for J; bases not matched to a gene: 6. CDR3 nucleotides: TGTGCCAGCAGCTTGGATAGGGGGCGGGTCACTGAAGCTTTCTTT. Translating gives CASSLDRGRVTEAFF. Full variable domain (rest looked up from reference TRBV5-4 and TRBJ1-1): ETGVTQSPTHLIKTRGQQVTLRCSSQSGHNTVSWYQQALGQGPQFIFQYYREEENGRGNFPPRFSGLQFPNYSSELNVNALELDDSALYLCASSLDRGRVTEAFFGQGTRLTVV.

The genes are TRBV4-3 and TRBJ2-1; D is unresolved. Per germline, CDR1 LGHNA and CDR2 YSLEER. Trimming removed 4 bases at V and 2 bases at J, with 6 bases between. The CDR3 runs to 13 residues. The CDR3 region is CASSPTAYNEQFF. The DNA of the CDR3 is TGCGCCAGCAGCCCGACTGCCTACAATGAGCAGTTCTTC.

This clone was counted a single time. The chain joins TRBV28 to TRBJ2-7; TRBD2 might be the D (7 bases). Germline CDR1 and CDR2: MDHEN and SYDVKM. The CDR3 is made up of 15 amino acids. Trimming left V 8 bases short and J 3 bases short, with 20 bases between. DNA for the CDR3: TGTGCCAGCCGTCCGAGTCGGGGGGCCGTCTACGAGCAGTACTTC. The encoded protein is CASRPSRGAVYEQYF.

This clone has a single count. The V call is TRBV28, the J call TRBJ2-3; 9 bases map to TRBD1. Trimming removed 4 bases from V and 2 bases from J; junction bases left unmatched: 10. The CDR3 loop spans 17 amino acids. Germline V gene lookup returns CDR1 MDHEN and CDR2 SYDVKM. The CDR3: CASSSPGQGINTDTQYF. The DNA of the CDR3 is TGTGCCAGCAGTTCCCCGGGACAGGGAATCAACACAGATACGCAGTATTTT.

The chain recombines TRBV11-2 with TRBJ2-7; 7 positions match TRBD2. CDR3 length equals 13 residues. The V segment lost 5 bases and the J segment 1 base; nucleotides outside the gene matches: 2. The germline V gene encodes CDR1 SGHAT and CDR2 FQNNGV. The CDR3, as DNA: TGTGCCAGCAGCGGGGAGGGGTCCTACGAGCAGTACTTC. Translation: CASSGEGSYEQYF.

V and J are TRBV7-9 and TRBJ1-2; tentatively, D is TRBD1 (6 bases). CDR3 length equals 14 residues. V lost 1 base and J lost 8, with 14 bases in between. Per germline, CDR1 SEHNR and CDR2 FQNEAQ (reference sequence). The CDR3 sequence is CASSLEAGGGGYTF. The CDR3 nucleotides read TGTGCCAGCAGCTTAGAAGCTGGGGGCGGCGGCTACACCTTC.

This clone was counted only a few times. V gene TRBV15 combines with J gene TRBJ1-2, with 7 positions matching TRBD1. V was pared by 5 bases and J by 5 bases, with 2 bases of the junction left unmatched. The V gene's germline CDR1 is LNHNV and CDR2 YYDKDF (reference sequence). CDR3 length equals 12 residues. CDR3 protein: CATSATGYGYTF. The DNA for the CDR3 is TGTGCCACCAGCGCGACAGGGTATGGCTACACCTTC.

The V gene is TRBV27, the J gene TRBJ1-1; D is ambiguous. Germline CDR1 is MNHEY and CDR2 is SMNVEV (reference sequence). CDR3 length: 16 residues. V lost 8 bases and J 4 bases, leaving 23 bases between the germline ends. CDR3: CASALTFFRRLTEAFF. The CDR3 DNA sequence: TGTGCCAGCGCCCTAACCTTTTTCCGACGGCTCACTGAAGCTTTCTTT.

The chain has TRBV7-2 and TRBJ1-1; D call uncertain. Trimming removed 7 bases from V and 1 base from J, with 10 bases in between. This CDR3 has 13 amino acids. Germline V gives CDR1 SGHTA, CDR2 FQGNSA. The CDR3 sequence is CASIQDPNTEAFF. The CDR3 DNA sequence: TGTGCCAGCATCCAAGACCCGAACACTGAAGCTTTCTTT.

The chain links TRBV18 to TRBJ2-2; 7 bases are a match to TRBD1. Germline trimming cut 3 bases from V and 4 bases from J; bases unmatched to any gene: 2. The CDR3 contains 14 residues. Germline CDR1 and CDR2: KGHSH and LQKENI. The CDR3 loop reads CASSPNRGTGELFF. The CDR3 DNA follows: TGTGCCAGCTCACCGAACAGGGGCACCGGGGAGCTGTTTTTT.

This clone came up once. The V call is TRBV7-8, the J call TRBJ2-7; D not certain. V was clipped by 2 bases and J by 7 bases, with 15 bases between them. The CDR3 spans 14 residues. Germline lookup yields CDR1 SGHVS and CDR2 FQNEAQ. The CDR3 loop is CASSLYSDSWEQYF. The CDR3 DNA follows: TGTGCCAGCAGCTTATACAGTGACTCCTGGGAGCAGTACTTC.

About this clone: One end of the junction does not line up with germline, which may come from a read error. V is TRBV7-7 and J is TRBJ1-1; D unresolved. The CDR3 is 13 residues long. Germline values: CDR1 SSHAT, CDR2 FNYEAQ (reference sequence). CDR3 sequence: CASSLTLNTEAFF. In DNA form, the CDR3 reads TGTGCTAGCAGCTTAACCCTTAACACTGAAGCTTTCTTT. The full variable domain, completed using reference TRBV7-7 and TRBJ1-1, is GAGVSQSPRYKVTKRGQDVTLRCDPISSHATLYWYQQALGQGPEFLTYFNYEAQPDKSGLPSDRFSAERPEGSISTLTIQRTEQRDSAMYRCASSLTLNTEAFFGQGTRLTVV.

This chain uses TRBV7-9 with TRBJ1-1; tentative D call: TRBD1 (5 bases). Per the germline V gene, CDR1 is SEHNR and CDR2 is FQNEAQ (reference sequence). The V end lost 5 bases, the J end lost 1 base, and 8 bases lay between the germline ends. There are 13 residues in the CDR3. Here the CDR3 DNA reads TGTGCCAGCAGCCCTGGGGGGAACACTGAAGCTTTCTTT. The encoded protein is CASSPGGNTEAFF.

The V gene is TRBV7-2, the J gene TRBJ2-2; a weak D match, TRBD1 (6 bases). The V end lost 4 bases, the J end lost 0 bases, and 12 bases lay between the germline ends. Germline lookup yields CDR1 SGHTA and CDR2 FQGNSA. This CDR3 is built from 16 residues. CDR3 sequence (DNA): TGTGCCAGCAGCTCGGACAGCTATACGAACACCGGGGAGCTGTTTTTT. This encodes CASSSDSYTNTGELFF. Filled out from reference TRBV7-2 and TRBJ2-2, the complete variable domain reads GAGVSQSPSNKVTEKGKDVELRCDPISGHTALYWYRQSLGQGLEFLIYFQGNSAPDKSGLPSDRFSAERTGGSVSTLTIQRTQQEDSAVYLCASSSDSYTNTGELFFGEGSRLTVL.

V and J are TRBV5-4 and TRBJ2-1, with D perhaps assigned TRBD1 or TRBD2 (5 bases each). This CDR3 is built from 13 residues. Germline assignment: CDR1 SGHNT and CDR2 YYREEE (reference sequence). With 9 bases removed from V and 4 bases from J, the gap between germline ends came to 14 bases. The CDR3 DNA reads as TGTGCCACAGCGGTCACAGGTTACAATGAGCAGTTCTTC. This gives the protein CATAVTGYNEQFF.

CDR3 DNA sequence: TGTGCCAGCAGCTTCGGGACAGGGGGGAGAGAGACCCAGTACTTC. This gives the protein CASSFGTGGRETQYF. V gene TRBV9 combines with J gene TRBJ2-5; 11 bases align to TRBD1. From germline, CDR1 is SGDLS and CDR2 YYNGEE. The junction had 6 bases not matched to a gene; V was cut back by 4 bases and J by 4 bases. The CDR3 runs 15 residues.

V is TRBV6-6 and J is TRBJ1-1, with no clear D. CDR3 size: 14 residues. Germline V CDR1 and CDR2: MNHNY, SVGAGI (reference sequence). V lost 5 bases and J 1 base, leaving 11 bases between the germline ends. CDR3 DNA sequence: TGTGCCAGCAGTCGTAGCGGGCCGAACACTGAAGCTTTCTTT. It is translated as CASSRSGPNTEAFF.

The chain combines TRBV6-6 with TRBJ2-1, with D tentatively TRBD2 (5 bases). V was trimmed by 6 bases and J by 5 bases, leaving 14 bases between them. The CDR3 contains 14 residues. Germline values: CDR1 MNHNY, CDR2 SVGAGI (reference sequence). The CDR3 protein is CASRTGVRNNEQFF. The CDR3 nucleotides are TGTGCCAGCAGGACCGGGGTCCGAAACAATGAGCAGTTCTTC.

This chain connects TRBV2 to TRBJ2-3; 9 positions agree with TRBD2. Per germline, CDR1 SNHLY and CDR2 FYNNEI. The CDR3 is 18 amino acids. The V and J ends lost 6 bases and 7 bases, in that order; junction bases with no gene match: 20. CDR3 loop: CASSPLLSGGGARYTQYF. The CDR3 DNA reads TGTGCCAGCAGCCCACTCCTCTCGGGCGGGGGGGCCAGGTATACGCAGTATTTT.

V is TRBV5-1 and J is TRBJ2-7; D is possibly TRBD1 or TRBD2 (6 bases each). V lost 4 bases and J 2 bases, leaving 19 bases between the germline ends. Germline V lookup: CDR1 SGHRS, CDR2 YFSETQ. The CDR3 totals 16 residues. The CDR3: CASSLLQGGYAYEQYF. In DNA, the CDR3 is TGCGCCAGCAGCCTTTTACAGGGAGGATACGCCTACGAGCAGTACTTC.

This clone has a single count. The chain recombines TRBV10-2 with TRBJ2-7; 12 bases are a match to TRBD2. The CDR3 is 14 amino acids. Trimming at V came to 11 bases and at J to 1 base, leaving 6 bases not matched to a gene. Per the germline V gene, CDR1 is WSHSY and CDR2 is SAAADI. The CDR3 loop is CAVSTSGGSYEQYF. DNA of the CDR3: TGCGCCGTCTCGACTAGCGGGGGATCCTACGAGCAGTACTTC.

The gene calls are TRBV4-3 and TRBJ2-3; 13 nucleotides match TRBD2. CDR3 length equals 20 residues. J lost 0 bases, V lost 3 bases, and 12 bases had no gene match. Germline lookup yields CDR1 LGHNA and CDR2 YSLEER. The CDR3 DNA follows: TGCGCCAGCAGCCAGGGACTAGGGACTAGCGGGGATTATAGCACAGATACGCAGTATTTT. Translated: CASSQGLGTSGDYSTDTQYF.

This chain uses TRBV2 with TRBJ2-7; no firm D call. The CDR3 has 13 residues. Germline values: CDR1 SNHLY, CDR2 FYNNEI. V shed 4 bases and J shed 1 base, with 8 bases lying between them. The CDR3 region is CASSVVQSYEQYF. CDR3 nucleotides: TGTGCCAGCAGTGTCGTACAGTCCTACGAGCAGTACTTC.

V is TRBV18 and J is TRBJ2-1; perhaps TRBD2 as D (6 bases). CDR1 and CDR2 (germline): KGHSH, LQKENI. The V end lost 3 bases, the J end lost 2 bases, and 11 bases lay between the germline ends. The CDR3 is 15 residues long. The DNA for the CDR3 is TGTGCCAGCTCACCCGGGAGCGGAACCTACAATGAGCAGTTCTTC. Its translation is CASSPGSGTYNEQFF.

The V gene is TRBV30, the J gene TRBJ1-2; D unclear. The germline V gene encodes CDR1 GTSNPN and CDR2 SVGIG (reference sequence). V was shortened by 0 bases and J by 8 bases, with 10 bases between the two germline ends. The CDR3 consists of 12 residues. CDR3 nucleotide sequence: TGTGCCTGGAGTGTACCGACCCAGGGCTACACCTTC. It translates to CAWSVPTQGYTF.

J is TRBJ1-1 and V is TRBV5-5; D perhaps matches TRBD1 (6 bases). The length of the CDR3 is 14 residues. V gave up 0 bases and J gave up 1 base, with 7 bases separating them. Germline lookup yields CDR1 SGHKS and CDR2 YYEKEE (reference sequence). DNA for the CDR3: TGTGCCAGCAGCTTGGCGGGACAGAACACTGAAGCTTTCTTT. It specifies CASSLAGQNTEAFF.

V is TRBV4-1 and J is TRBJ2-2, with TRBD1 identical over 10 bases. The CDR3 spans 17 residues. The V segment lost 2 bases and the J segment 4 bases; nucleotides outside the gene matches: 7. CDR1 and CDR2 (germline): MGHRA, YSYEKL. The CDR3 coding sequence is TGCGCCAGCAGCCAAAAAACTGGACAGGGGGGCACCGGGGAGCTGTTTTTT. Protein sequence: CASSQKTGQGGTGELFF.

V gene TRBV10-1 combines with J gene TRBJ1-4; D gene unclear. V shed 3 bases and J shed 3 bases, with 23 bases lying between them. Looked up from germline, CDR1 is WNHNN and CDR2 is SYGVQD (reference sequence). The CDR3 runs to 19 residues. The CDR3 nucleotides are TGCGCCAGCAGTGATCTATCACACTCCCACTGGCGTCCTAATGAAAAACTGTTTTTT. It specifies CASSDLSHSHWRPNEKLFF.

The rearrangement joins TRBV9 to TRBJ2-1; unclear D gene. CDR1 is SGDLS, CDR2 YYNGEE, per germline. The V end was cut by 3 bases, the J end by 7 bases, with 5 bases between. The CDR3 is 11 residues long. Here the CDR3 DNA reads TGTGCCAGCAGCGCCGGGAATGAGCAGTTCTTC. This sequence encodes CASSAGNEQFF.

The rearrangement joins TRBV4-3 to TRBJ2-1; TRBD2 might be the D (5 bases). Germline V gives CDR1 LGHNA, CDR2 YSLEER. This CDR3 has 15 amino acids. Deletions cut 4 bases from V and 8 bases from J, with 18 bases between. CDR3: CASSLSEERIDEQFF. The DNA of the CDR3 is TGCGCCAGCAGCCTCTCGGAGGAGCGAATTGATGAGCAGTTCTTC.

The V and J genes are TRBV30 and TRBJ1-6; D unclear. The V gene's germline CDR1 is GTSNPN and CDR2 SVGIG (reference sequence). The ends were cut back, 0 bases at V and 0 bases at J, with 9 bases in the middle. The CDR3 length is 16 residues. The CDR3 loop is CAWSVDRSSYNSPLHF. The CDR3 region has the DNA TGTGCCTGGAGTGTAGACCGGAGCTCCTATAATTCACCCCTCCACTTT.

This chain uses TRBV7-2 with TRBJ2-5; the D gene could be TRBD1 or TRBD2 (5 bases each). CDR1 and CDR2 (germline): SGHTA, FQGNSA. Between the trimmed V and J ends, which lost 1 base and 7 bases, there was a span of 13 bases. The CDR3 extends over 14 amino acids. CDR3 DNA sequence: TGTGCCAGCAGCTTAGTTGGGGGTAAGAGGACCCAGTACTTC. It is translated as CASSLVGGKRTQYF.